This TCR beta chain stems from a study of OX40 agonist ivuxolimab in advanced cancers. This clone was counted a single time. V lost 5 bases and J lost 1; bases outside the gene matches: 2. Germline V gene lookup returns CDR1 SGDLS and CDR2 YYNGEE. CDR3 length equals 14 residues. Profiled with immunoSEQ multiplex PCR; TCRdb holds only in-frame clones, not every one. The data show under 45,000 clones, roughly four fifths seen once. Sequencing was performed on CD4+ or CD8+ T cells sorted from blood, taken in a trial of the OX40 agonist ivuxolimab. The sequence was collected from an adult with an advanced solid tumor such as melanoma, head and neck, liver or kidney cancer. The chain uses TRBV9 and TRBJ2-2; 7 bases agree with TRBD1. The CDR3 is CASRWTGNTGELFF. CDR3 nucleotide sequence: TGTGCCAGCAGGTGGACAGGGAACACCGGGGAGCTGTTTTTT.